This T cell receptor beta chain was profiled in a study of blood T cell repertoires in COVID-19. Study-level information: Researchers got acute and convalescent COVID-19 samples from the United States, Italy and Spain. PBMCs, B-cell-depleted T cells, or T cells were the source of the cDNA or gDNA that made up the material.

As originally analysed: The assay estimated nucleated cells by amplifying reference gene primers. TCRdb's copy holds only in-frame clones and misses some; the assay was immunoSEQ multiplex PCR. V and J calls plus clone size are reproduced from that table; the DNA served to infer D and trimming. The repertoire holds around 200,000 clones, with roughly 80% as singletons. The germline CDR1 and CDR2 sequences are MDHEN and SYDVKM. With 8 bases clipped from V and 7 bases from J, the junction kept 9 bases outside the gene matches. The CDR3 has 15 amino acids. The chain carries TRBV28 and TRBJ2-3; 13 bases align to TRBD2. The sequence derives from a woman older than 75 with active or convalescent COVID-19. Sequencing was performed on peripheral blood. Written as DNA, the CDR3 is TGTGCCAGCTCCCCGCCGGGACTAGCGGGGAATACGCAGTATTTT. As protein: CASSPPGLAGNTQYF.